This T cell receptor beta chain was identified during a study of CXCR3-negative and CXCR3-positive naive CD8 T cells. As for the study in general: Total TRB output reached some 130 million reads, about 1.5 +/- 0.3 million per library. Study conclusions and caveats: The TRB CDR3s that CXCR3-positive naive cells carried were more hydrophobic than those of CXCR3-negative naive cells. Each naive subset displayed comparably high diversity, whereas memory CD8+ cells displayed much lower diversity. Similar TRBV-TRBJ usage was seen in naive cells (both CXCR3-negative and CXCR3-positive), but memory cells differed.

Points on this clonotype: Its antigen is as yet unknown.

Carrying UMI labels, the TRB cDNA libraries were prepared through 5' RACE. Following a re-call of the 5' RACE reads, TCRdb has one entry per CDR3 protein and lacks DNA. This sample's clone table lists approximately 100,000 distinct CDR3 sequences. CD8+ T cell subsets were each sorted in triplicate, about 290,000 cells apiece. Sequencing used naive CXCR3+ CD8+ T cells from blood. Subset of the sample: CD45RO-CCR7+CD27+CD95- naive CD8+ T cells expressing CXCR3 (TNR3+). This receptor was obtained from a human donor in good health. Some clones in this sample may be carry-over from other donors' samples.

The CDR3 region is CAWSVRQIYNSPLHF. The rearrangement joins TRBV30 to TRBJ1-6; the TCRdb call, TRBD1, lacks DNA for checking. Germline values: CDR1 GTSNPN, CDR2 SVGIG (reference sequence). The length of the CDR3 is 15 residues.